This T cell receptor beta chain appears in the sequencing data of a study of tumor and adjacent non-tumor tissue in lung cancer. Whole-study context: Histology: about a dozen adenocarcinoma, 2 squamous cell carcinoma, 1 small cell lung cancer.

Three rounds of nested PCR, following a modified ARM-PCR protocol, produced the TCRbeta library. TCRdb used MiXCR to reprocess the multiplex PCR reads, holding one entry per CDR3 protein. Of some 99,000 distinct CDR3 sequences in the sample, more than 70% were seen once. To note about this clonotype: No antigen is known for it. Germline and junction disagree at one end, which may indicate a read error.

This sample's RNA came from whole unsorted tissue. Regarding the study as a whole: Tumor TCR diversity, when higher, was linked to shorter survival. Compared with tumor, normal lung showed significantly lower TCR diversity.

CDR1 SQVTM and CDR2 ANQGSEA come from the germline V gene. This CDR3 is 13 amino acids long. This sequence originates from a woman aged 60-70 years with non-small cell lung cancer. V gene TRBV29-1 combines with J gene TRBJ2-1, with TRBD2 identical over 8 bases. The sample was lung tumor tissue. The CDR3 nucleotides are TGCAACGTTGATCGGGAGGGGTACGATGAGCAGTTCTTC. Residues: CNVDREGYDEQFF.